Below are 12 T cell receptor beta chains sequenced from a single sample in a study of cytomegalovirus exposure and HLA in healthy donors. Generated by immunoSEQ multiplex PCR, the TCRdb table keeps only in-frame clones and is missing some. The repertoire holds around 350,000 clones, with 70% to 90% as singletons. Sequenced material: PBMCs. The receptors come from a woman younger than 30 in good health and CMV-seronegative.

V is TRBV2 and J is TRBJ2-6, with TRBD2 as a possible D gene (6 bases). The V gene lost 9 bases and the J gene lost 0 bases, with 12 bases spanning the gap. Germline CDR1 and CDR2: SNHLY and FYNNEI. CDR3 length: 15 amino acids. The CDR3 DNA follows: TGTGCCAGTCGGCGGGAAAGCTCTGGGGCCAACGTCCTGACTTTC. It is translated as CASRRESSGANVLTF.

CDR3 sequence reads: CASSPGGSNQPQHF. The DNA for the CDR3 is TGCGCCAGCAGCCCGGGTGGAAGCAATCAGCCCCAGCATTTT. The genes are TRBV5-1 and TRBJ1-5; D is uncertain. CDR1 and CDR2 (germline): SGHRS, YFSETQ. The CDR3 extends over 14 amino acids. V dropped 4 bases and J dropped 1 base, with 9 bases sitting between them. Filled out from reference TRBV5-1 and TRBJ1-5, the complete variable domain reads KAGVTQTPRYLIKTRGQQVTLSCSPISGHRSVSWYQQTPGQGLQFLFEYFSETQRNKGNFPGRFSGRQFSNSRSEMNVSTLELGDSALYLCASSPGGSNQPQHFGDGTRLSIL.

The chain employs TRBV7-2 and TRBJ1-5; 9 nucleotides line up with TRBD1. Germline V lookup: CDR1 SGHTA, CDR2 FQGNSA. The CDR3 has 14 amino acids. V lost 3 bases to trimming and J lost 4 bases; unmatched junction nucleotides: 1. CDR3 coding DNA: TGTGCCAGCAGCTTGGGGACAGGGAATCAGCCCCAGCATTTT. Encoded protein: CASSLGTGNQPQHF. The full variable domain, in which reference TRBV7-2 and TRBJ1-5 provide the parts outside the CDR3, is GAGVSQSPSNKVTEKGKDVELRCDPISGHTALYWYRQSLGQGLEFLIYFQGNSAPDKSGLPSDRFSAERTGGSVSTLTIQRTQQEDSAVYLCASSLGTGNQPQHFGDGTRLSIL.

The chain links TRBV19 to TRBJ1-1, with 8 bases that match TRBD1. There are 16 residues in the CDR3. From germline, CDR1 is LNHDA and CDR2 SQIVND (reference sequence). Trimming removed 3 bases from V and 4 bases from J; junction bases left unmatched: 10. As DNA, the CDR3 is TGTGCCAGTAGTATTGGACAGGGCATTCGGCGCACTGAAGCTTTCTTT. Residues: CASSIGQGIRRTEAFF.

The chain is built from TRBV9 and TRBJ2-5; D uncertain. This CDR3 comprises 14 residues. Germline V lookup: CDR1 SGDLS, CDR2 YYNGEE. The germline V and J ends were trimmed by 0 bases and 2 bases, with 8 bases remaining between them. The CDR3 region is CASSVEARQETQYF. As DNA, the CDR3 is TGTGCCAGCAGCGTAGAAGCGCGGCAAGAGACCCAGTACTTC.

The chain has TRBV2 and TRBJ2-3, with TRBD2 matching over 9 bases. This CDR3 has 17 residues. V lost 7 bases, J lost 0 bases, and 11 bases stayed unmatched. Germline lookup yields CDR1 SNHLY and CDR2 FYNNEI. This CDR3 reads CASKGPGLADSTDTQYF. The DNA for the CDR3 is TGTGCCAGCAAAGGGCCGGGACTAGCAGATAGCACAGATACGCAGTATTTT.

V is TRBV5-4 and J is TRBJ1-6, with a weak D call TRBD1 (6 bases). The CDR3 has 16 residues. Trimming removed 0 bases from V and 2 bases from J, with 9 bases in between. CDR1 and CDR2 (germline): SGHNT, YYREEE (reference sequence). CDR3 protein: CASSLVGGTYNSPLHF. CDR3 DNA: TGTGCCAGCAGCTTGGTTGGGGGCACCTATAATTCACCCCTCCACTTT.

The CDR3 loop is CASSTSGTYNEQFF. Here the CDR3 DNA reads TGTGCCTCCTCGACTAGCGGGACCTACAATGAGCAGTTCTTC. V usage is TRBV30 and J usage is TRBJ2-1; TRBD2 matches at 11 bases. Germline lookup yields CDR1 GTSNPN and CDR2 SVGIG (reference sequence). The trim removed 7 bases at V and 2 bases at J, leaving 4 bases unmatched. This CDR3 spans 14 amino acids.

This chain links TRBV30 with TRBJ2-5; D may be TRBD1 (5 bases). The CDR3 sequence is 15 residues long. Trimming shortened V by 1 base and J by 3 bases, and 15 bases separated the two germline ends. CDR1 is GTSNPN and CDR2 is SVGIG in the germline V gene (reference sequence). Written as DNA, the CDR3 is TGTGCCTGGAGTGGACAGTCACTATTAAAAGAGACCCAGTACTTC. It is translated as CAWSGQSLLKETQYF. The full variable domain, completed using reference TRBV30 and TRBJ2-5, is SQTIHQWPATLVQPVGSPLSLECTVEGTSNPNLYWYRQAAGRGLQLLFYSVGIGQISSEVPQNLSASRPQDRQFILSSKKLLLSDSGFYLCAWSGQSLLKETQYFGPGTRLLVL.

The rearrangement links TRBV6-6 to TRBJ2-3; 8 nucleotides line up with TRBD1. CDR1 and CDR2 (germline): MNHNY, SVGAGI (reference sequence). This CDR3 region has 14 residues. V dropped 6 bases and J dropped 4; count of bases not matched to a gene: 6. CDR3 coding DNA: TGTGCCAGCAGAAGGACAGGGATTGCAGATACGCAGTATTTT. It translates to CASRRTGIADTQYF.

Only one count was recorded for this clone. The V call is TRBV14, the J call TRBJ2-7; D unresolved. The germline V gene has CDR1 SGHDN and CDR2 FVKESK. Trimming took 3 bases from V and 2 from J, leaving 5 bases between them. This CDR3 has 12 amino acids. CDR3 loop: CASSHLPYEQYF. The CDR3 nucleotides are TGTGCCAGCAGCCATCTCCCCTACGAGCAGTACTTC. Combining the CDR3 with reference TRBV14 and TRBJ2-7 gives the whole variable domain EAGVTQFPSHSVIEKGQTVTLRCDPISGHDNLYWYRRVMGKEIKFLLHFVKESKQDESGMPNNRFLAERTGGTYSTLKVQPAELEDSGVYFCASSHLPYEQYFGPGTRLTVT.

The chain uses TRBV6-1 and TRBJ2-2; D is unresolved. This CDR3 contains 16 residues. V lost 2 bases and J lost 0, with 10 bases in between. Germline values: CDR1 MNHNS, CDR2 SASEGT. The CDR3 reads CASSERRSANTGELFF. The CDR3 DNA sequence: TGTGCCAGCAGTGAACGTCGTAGTGCGAACACCGGGGAGCTGTTTTTT.